The clone carrying this T cell receptor (beta chain) was observed many times. What it binds is not known. The TCR beta CDR3 regions underwent amplification using RNA transcripts as the source. TCR CDR3 regions were first amplified by RT-PCR with HTBI primers. TCRdb used MiXCR to reprocess the multiplex PCR reads, holding one entry per CDR3 protein. The sample lists under 400,000 distinct CDR3 sequences, 11% to 15% occurring once. J gave up 4 bases and V 5 bases, and 8 bases lay outside the gene matches. Germline V gives CDR1 SGHTA, CDR2 FQGTGA. The CDR3 consists of 15 residues. The sample comes from a study of T cells in Graves' hyperthyroidism and ophthalmopathy. On the study more broadly: Peripheral blood was secured at the point of initial diagnosis, before any treatment. Study results and limitations: Blood also held most thyroid clonotypes expanded beyond 0.001.

These patients, aged 18 to 65, had recently diagnosed hyperthyroidism lasting under 2 months. V is TRBV7-3 and J is TRBJ2-3, with 8 bases identical to TRBD1. Sequenced: blood. The TCR was taken from a woman aged 55 to 70 with Graves' hyperthyroidism. CDR3 DNA sequence: TGTGCCAGCAGCCCGACAGGGGTGAGGGCAGATACGCAGTATTTT. Translated: CASSPTGVRADTQYF.